This TCR beta chain is drawn from a study of T cells in Graves' hyperthyroidism and ophthalmopathy. The CDR3 length is 14 residues. V was trimmed by 0 bases and J by 4 bases, leaving 6 bases between them. Germline V lookup: CDR1 LGHNA, CDR2 YNFKEQ. At least ten counts were recorded for this clonotype. RNA transcripts yielded amplified TCR beta CDR3 regions. When the TCR CDR3 underwent first-round RT-PCR, the HTBI primer set was used. Using its own MiXCR run on the multiplex PCR reads, TCRdb lists one record per CDR3 protein. The sample has roughly 380,000 distinct CDR3 sequences; around 18% are singletons.

Input material: blood. The TCR comes from a woman aged 40 to 55 with Graves' ophthalmopathy. The J gene is TRBJ2-2, the V gene TRBV4-2; unclear D gene. CDR3 DNA sequence: TGTGCCAGCAGCCAAGAGGGTTTCACCGGGGAGCTGTTTTTT. Encoded protein: CASSQEGFTGELFF.